There are many counts of the clone carrying this T cell receptor (beta chain). The target antigen is unknown. This entry comes from a study of neurological immune-mediated disorders. General study results and limits: Among expanded clones, no CDR3 amino acid sequences were shared across subjects, a pattern suggesting private repertoires in all groups. The highest TCR clonal expansion occurred in HTLV-1-associated myelopathy; multiple sclerosis fell below healthy controls.

Germline CDR1 and CDR2: SGHRS and YFSETQ. The V segment lost 4 bases and the J segment 9 bases; nucleotides outside the gene matches: 8. CDR3 size: 13 residues. The cDNA came from 5'RACE, which used 10-nucleotide random UMIs. TCRdb recomputed calls from the 5' RACE reads with MiXCR, one row per CDR3 protein. The sample has 25,000 to 35,000 distinct CDR3 sequences; 21% are singletons. Volunteers from a blood bank in Maryland, USA, constituted the healthy controls. Source material: PBMCs. The chain is built from TRBV5-1 and TRBJ2-7, with 9 bases matching TRBD1. This receptor was obtained from a woman aged 60-70 years in good health. DNA of the CDR3: TGCGCCAGCAGCCCGTGGACAGGGGCTGGGCAGTACTTC. This codes for CASSPWTGAGQYF.